Listed here is a single T cell receptor beta chain. The CDR3 has 15 amino acids. Unmatched junction bases numbered 9, after V lost 6 bases and J lost 3 bases. CDR1 is MNHEY, CDR2 SVGAGI, per germline. The data originate from a study of shared clonotypes between healthy human individuals. Only in-frame clones appear in the TCRdb table, and some are missing; sequencing was by immunoSEQ multiplex PCR. The sample carries 2,500,000 or so clones, 93% recorded once. The chain employs TRBV6-5 and TRBJ2-7; 9 positions match TRBD1. The sequenced material came from naive CD4+ T cells from PBMCs. Subset noted: CD45RA+ positively selected. This clonotype originated in a man aged 18 to 29 in good health. Some clones in this sample may be carry-over from other donors' samples. CDR3: CASRGTGYGIYEQYF. CDR3 DNA sequence: TGTGCCAGCAGAGGGACAGGGTACGGGATCTACGAGCAGTACTTC.